This TCR beta chain was observed in a study of beta chain features in type 1 diabetes. Study-wide points: Compared with healthy donors, patients appeared to share more similar naive, central memory and regulatory TCRB repertoires. Sequencing from cDNA could over-represent high-TCR-expressing cells. A moderate, significant TCRB CDR3 shortening appeared in type 1 diabetes across four CD4+ subsets. VDJ junctions from type 1 diabetes patients carried fewer insertions and larger deletions.

CD45RO/CCR7/CD25/CD127/CD95/CD27 sorting isolated CD4+ naive, central memory, regulatory and stem cell-like memory cells. The entirety of the isolated RNA underwent reverse transcription, so expressed TCRB transcripts were sequenced. Clones were sequenced by immunoSEQ multiplex PCR, and TCRdb holds only the in-frame ones, with some missing. The repertoire has about 390,000 clones, around 10% of them found once; the top ten carry about 0.63%. The CDR3 consists of 13 residues. Trimming pared 3 bases from V and 4 bases from J, leaving 9 bases between. CDR1 is SGHDT, CDR2 YYEEEE, per germline. Only a few counts were recorded for this clone. The antigen remains undetermined.

The source of this sequence is a man aged 25-45 years with type 1 diabetes. Sequenced input: central memory CD4+ T cells from blood. This sequence joins TRBV5-6 and TRBJ2-3, with D unresolved. The CDR3 DNA reads as TGTGCCAGCAGCTCCCTAGATTCAGATACGCAGTATTTT. This encodes CASSSLDSDTQYF. Full variable domain (outside the CDR3, taken from reference TRBV5-6 and TRBJ2-3): DAGVTQSPTHLIKTRGQQVTLRCSPKSGHDTVSWYQQALGQGPQFIFQYYEEEERQRGNFPDRFSGHQFPNYSSELNVNALLLGDSALYLCASSSLDSDTQYFGPGTRLTVL.